A selection of T cell receptor beta chains follows, all from one sample in a study of beta chain features in type 1 diabetes. Here immunoSEQ multiplex PCR was the method, and the copy in TCRdb shows in-frame clones only, minus some. The top ten clones hold around 0.037% of a sample with 200,000 to 250,000 clones, 9.6% of them seen once. The sequenced sample consisted of naive CD4+ T cells from blood. These receptors all come from a woman between 18 and 29 years old in good health. CDR3s include the opening cysteine and the closing phenylalanine or tryptophan. D genes are given only for firm matches. Only part of the rows carry a size: once, few, many, or a class if the clone is expanded.

J gene,clone size,V gene,D gene,CDR3 protein,CDR3 DNA
TRBJ2-3,many,TRBV19,NA,CASSTLNTQYF,TGTGCCAGTAGTACACTGAATACGCAGTATTTT
TRBJ2-7,NA,TRBV12-5,NA,CASGLVLGYEQYF,TGTGCTAGTGGTTTGGTACTCGGCTACGAGCAGTACTTC
TRBJ1-1,few,TRBV6-6,NA,CASSYSRNTEAFF,TGTGCCAGCAGTTACTCCCGGAACACTGAAGCTTTCTTT
TRBJ1-5,NA,TRBV2,TRBD1,CASSEDRGPNQPQHF,TGTGCCAGCAGTGAAGACAGGGGTCCTAATCAGCCCCAGCATTTT
TRBJ1-5,NA,TRBV2,NA,CASSLNRDQPQHF,TGTGCCAGCAGTTTGAACAGAGATCAGCCCCAGCATTTT
TRBJ2-1,NA,TRBV29-1,TRBD1,CSANGRGQNEQFF,TGCAGCGCCAACGGCAGGGGGCAGAATGAGCAGTTCTTC
TRBJ2-1,few,TRBV6-4,TRBD2,CASSGTGLGNNEQFF,TGTGCCAGCAGTGGGACGGGACTAGGGAACAATGAGCAGTTCTTC
TRBJ1-1,few,TRBV5-1,TRBD1,CASSPGTGNTEAFF,TGCGCCAGCAGCCCGGGGACAGGGAATACTGAAGCTTTCTTT
TRBJ1-5,few,TRBV7-9,TRBD1,CASSLGQGPQPQHF,TGTGCCAGCAGCTTAGGACAGGGGCCTCAGCCCCAGCATTTT
TRBJ1-2,NA,TRBV6-6,NA,CASSYTTASPYGYTF,TGTGCCAGCAGTTACACGACAGCATCACCTTATGGCTACACCTTC
TRBJ1-2,NA,TRBV5-1,NA,CASSEANYGYTF,TGCGCCAGCAGTGAAGCCAACTATGGCTACACCTTC
TRBJ1-1,few,TRBV15,NA,CATSTRGRNTEAFF,TGTGCCACCAGCACCAGGGGTAGGAACACTGAAGCTTTCTTT
TRBJ1-1,NA,TRBV30,NA,CAWSFRARMNTEAFF,TGTGCCTGGAGCTTCAGGGCGCGAATGAACACTGAAGCTTTCTTT
TRBJ2-1,few,TRBV5-1,TRBD2,CASSLTSAGGPDTGEQFF,TGCGCCAGCAGCTTAACCTCAGCGGGAGGGCCGGATACGGGTGAGCAGTTCTTC
TRBJ2-2,few,TRBV9,TRBD2,CASSPVGSGMAGELFF,TGTGCCAGCAGCCCAGTTGGTAGCGGGATGGCCGGGGAGCTGTTTTTT
TRBJ2-3,NA,TRBV11-2,NA,CASHGEQPSTDTQYF,TGTGCCAGCCACGGGGAGCAACCCAGCACAGATACGCAGTATTTT
TRBJ1-2,few,TRBV6-1,NA,CASSEEERANYGYTF,TGTGCCAGCAGTGAGGAGGAGAGAGCTAACTATGGCTACACCTTC
TRBJ2-3,many,TRBV7-2,NA,CASSSQGGEPPGGF,TGTGCCAGCAGCTCCCAAGGGGGGGAACCGCCCGGGGGATTT
TRBJ2-7,NA,TRBV15,NA,CATSSSGDSYEQYF,TGTGCCACCAGCTCATCGGGAGACTCCTACGAGCAGTACTTC
TRBJ2-5,NA,TRBV19,NA,CASSIGQARETQYF,TGTGCCAGTAGTATAGGACAGGCCCGGGAGACCCAGTACTTC
TRBJ2-1,few,TRBV5-1,TRBD1,CASSLGTGGEQFF,TGCGCCAGCAGCTTGGGGACAGGGGGAGAGCAGTTCTTC
TRBJ1-2,few,TRBV4-2,NA,CASSQASRANYGYTF,TGTGCCAGCAGCCAAGCCTCTCGAGCTAACTATGGCTACACCTTC
TRBJ2-3,few,TRBV14,TRBD1,CASSQVQGATDTQYF,TGTGCCAGCAGCCAAGTACAGGGGGCCACAGATACGCAGTATTTT
TRBJ2-7,many,TRBV7-2,NA,CASSIRGEYEQYF,TGTGCCAGCAGCATCAGGGGGGAATACGAGCAGTACTTC
TRBJ2-5,NA,TRBV11-3,TRBD1,CASSPGQGRETQYF,TGTGCCAGCAGCCCCGGACAGGGACGGGAGACCCAGTACTTC
TRBJ2-1,NA,TRBV5-1,NA,CASSLGYDNEQFF,TGCGCCAGCAGCTTGGGCTACGACAATGAGCAGTTCTTC
TRBJ2-4,NA,TRBV7-2,NA,CASSLALGGGGWIQYF,TGTGCCAGCAGCTTAGCGCTTGGGGGAGGGGGTTGGATTCAGTACTTC